This is a list of T cell receptor beta chains from one sample in a study of OX40 agonist ivuxolimab in advanced cancers. Generated by immunoSEQ multiplex PCR, the TCRdb table keeps only in-frame clones and is missing some. The sample shows more than 60,000 clones, 87% of them seen only once. The input for sequencing was CD4+ or CD8+ T cells sorted from blood, taken in a trial of the OX40 agonist ivuxolimab. All receptors derive from an adult with an advanced solid tumor such as melanoma, head and neck, liver or kidney cancer. Both conserved end residues are part of each CDR3. D genes are given only for firm matches. Clone size is stated in some rows and not others, as once, few, many or a class when expanded.

j_call: TRBJ1-1; clone_size: NA; d_call: NA; v_call: TRBV18; cdr3_nt: TGTGCCAGCTCACGTGGGTGGGAGATCATGAACACTGAAGCTTTCTTT; cdr3_aa: CASSRGWEIMNTEAFF
j_call: TRBJ1-2; clone_size: few; d_call: NA; v_call: TRBV25-1; cdr3_nt: TGTGCCAGCAGTGCTGGGGGTGGCTACACCTTC; cdr3_aa: CASSAGGGYTF
j_call: TRBJ1-2; clone_size: NA; d_call: NA; v_call: TRBV6-5; cdr3_nt: TGTGCCAGCAGTGGACAGTATCAGGCTAACTATGGCTACACCTTC; cdr3_aa: CASSGQYQANYGYTF
j_call: TRBJ2-7; clone_size: NA; d_call: NA; v_call: TRBV15; cdr3_nt: TGTGCCACCAGCAGAGTAAAGGCGGGGGCGAAGTACGAGCAGTACTTC; cdr3_aa: CATSRVKAGAKYEQYF
j_call: TRBJ2-1; clone_size: few; d_call: NA; v_call: TRBV4-1; cdr3_nt: TGCGCCAGCAGCCAAGGGGGTAGCGGGACAGCATCTGAGCAGTTCTTC; cdr3_aa: CASSQGGSGTASEQFF
j_call: TRBJ2-7; clone_size: once; d_call: TRBD1; v_call: TRBV10-2; cdr3_nt: TGCGCCAGCAGGGGGACAGGGGAATTCTCCTACGAGCAGTACTTC; cdr3_aa: CASRGTGEFSYEQYF
j_call: TRBJ2-7; clone_size: NA; d_call: NA; v_call: TRBV7-2; cdr3_nt: TGTGCCAGCAGCTTAGGTTATAGCGCCTACGAGCAGTACTTC; cdr3_aa: CASSLGYSAYEQYF
j_call: TRBJ2-3; clone_size: NA; d_call: TRBD2; v_call: TRBV28; cdr3_nt: TGTGCCAGCAGCTACCCCTGGCGGGAGCCCGCTAGCACAGATACGCAGTATTTT; cdr3_aa: CASSYPWREPASTDTQYF
j_call: TRBJ2-1; clone_size: NA; d_call: NA; v_call: TRBV5-1; cdr3_nt: TGCGCCAGCAGCTTGGGGGCTGGTGAGCAGTTCTTC; cdr3_aa: CASSLGAGEQFF
j_call: TRBJ2-3; clone_size: NA; d_call: NA; v_call: TRBV18; cdr3_nt: TGTGCCAGCTCACTCACTAGCACAGATACGCAGTATTTT; cdr3_aa: CASSLTSTDTQYF
j_call: TRBJ1-4; clone_size: few; d_call: TRBD1; v_call: TRBV2; cdr3_nt: TGTGCCAGCAGGAACCGCGACAGGGGGCTCAATAATGAAAAACTGTTTTTT; cdr3_aa: CASRNRDRGLNNEKLFF
j_call: TRBJ1-4; clone_size: NA; d_call: TRBD1; v_call: TRBV28; cdr3_nt: TGTGCCAGCAGCACAGGGGGCACTGGGGAAGAAAAACTGTTTTTT; cdr3_aa: CASSTGGTGEEKLFF
j_call: TRBJ2-2; clone_size: NA; d_call: NA; v_call: TRBV18; cdr3_nt: TGTGCCAGCTCACCACAGTCAGGACGCGCGAACACCGGGGAGCTGTTTTTT; cdr3_aa: CASSPQSGRANTGELFF
j_call: TRBJ1-5; clone_size: NA; d_call: TRBD1; v_call: TRBV7-6; cdr3_nt: TGTGCCAGCAGCTTAGGACAGGGGAGTCTTAGCAATCAGCCCCAGCATTTT; cdr3_aa: CASSLGQGSLSNQPQHF
j_call: TRBJ1-1; clone_size: NA; d_call: NA; v_call: TRBV2; cdr3_nt: TGTGCCAGCACCGGAGTGGGGGGGCGGAAAGCTTTCTTT; cdr3_aa: CASTGVGGRKAFF
j_call: TRBJ1-5; clone_size: NA; d_call: NA; v_call: TRBV5-1; cdr3_nt: TGCGCCAGCAGCCCCAGTCCGGGGCAGCCCCAGCATTTT; cdr3_aa: CASSPSPGQPQHF
j_call: TRBJ2-7; clone_size: NA; d_call: NA; v_call: TRBV5-1; cdr3_nt: TGCGCCAGCAGCATGACCGAATACGAGCAGTACTTC; cdr3_aa: CASSMTEYEQYF
j_call: TRBJ1-1; clone_size: NA; d_call: NA; v_call: TRBV7-9; cdr3_nt: TGTGCCAGCAGCTTACTGGGCGGAACCCCTGAAGCTTTCTTT; cdr3_aa: CASSLLGGTPEAFF
j_call: TRBJ1-1; clone_size: NA; d_call: NA; v_call: TRBV14; cdr3_nt: TGTGCCAGCAGGTCCGGGACGTCGAGGGAAGCTTTCTTT; cdr3_aa: CASRSGTSREAFF